Below are 22 T cell receptor beta chains sequenced from a single sample in a study of T-cell memory formation after mild COVID-19. Each CDR3 protein gets one entry after TCRdb re-called the 5' RACE reads with MiXCR. The sample contains roughly 500,000 distinct CDR3 sequences, roughly 22% of which appear only once. The sample taken for sequencing was PBMCs or a T cell subset sorted from them (not recorded which). The receptors here all came from an adult woman who had mild COVID-19 (a few samples of this study predate the infection). Cell type and time point are not known.

J is TRBJ2-7 and V is TRBV27, with D hard to call. This CDR3 region has 13 residues. Germline assignment: CDR1 MNHEY and CDR2 SMNVEV (reference sequence). V dropped 0 bases and J dropped 3 bases, with 6 bases sitting between them. In DNA, the CDR3 is TGTGCCAGCAGTTTATCCGCCAACTACGAGCAGTACTTC. Translating it yields CASSLSANYEQYF.

The gene calls are TRBV5-1 and TRBJ1-2; a possible D gene is TRBD1 (6 bases). In germline, CDR1 is SGHRS, CDR2 YFSETQ. The V end was cut by 0 bases, the J end by 10 bases, with 13 bases between. The CDR3 is made up of 13 amino acids. Here the CDR3 DNA reads TGCGCCAGCAGCTTGGTGGGGGCGCGTACCTACACCTTC. Protein: CASSLVGARTYTF.

The chain recombines TRBV20-1 with TRBJ2-5, with TRBD2 identical over 13 bases. V lost 1 base and J lost 4; bases outside the gene matches: 3. The germline CDR1 and CDR2 sequences are DFQATT and SNEGSKA (reference sequence). CDR3 length: 15 residues. The CDR3 region has the DNA TGCAGTGCTAGAGGACTAGCGGGGGGTGGAGAGACCCAGTACTTC. It yields the protein CSARGLAGGGETQYF.

This clonotype appeared a few times. This chain links TRBV6-5 with TRBJ1-1; D remains ambiguous. The CDR3 covers 14 residues. Germline CDR1 MNHEY, CDR2 SVGAGI. V was cut by 9 bases and J by 6 bases, with 20 bases left in between. CDR3 region: CASSAIKGRAEAFF. DNA for the CDR3: TGTGCCAGTTCAGCAATAAAGGGTAGGGCTGAAGCTTTCTTT.

The rearrangement joins TRBV11-2 to TRBJ2-1, with TRBD2 as a possible D gene (5 bases). Trimming removed 0 bases from V and 6 bases from J, with 15 bases in between. CDR3 length: 16 residues. Germline CDR1 is SGHAT and CDR2 is FQNNGV. The CDR3 here is CASSLDPGGYINEQFF. As DNA, the CDR3 is TGTGCCAGCAGCTTAGATCCTGGCGGGTACATCAATGAGCAGTTCTTC.

This clonotype was observed many times. V is TRBV5-1 and J is TRBJ2-3; 10 bases are shared with TRBD2. Trimming cost V 5 bases and J 4 bases; bases outside gene matches: 7. Germline CDR1 SGHRS, CDR2 YFSETQ. CDR3 length equals 15 residues. The CDR3: CASSPRTSGSDTQYF. The CDR3 DNA is TGCGCCAGCAGTCCTCGGACTAGCGGTTCAGATACGCAGTATTTT.

This sequence joins TRBV7-2 and TRBJ2-1; 8 nucleotides agree with TRBD2. With V trimmed by 5 bases and J by 6 bases, 9 bases remained unmatched. This CDR3 region has 15 residues. CDR1 and CDR2 from the germline V gene are SGHTA and FQGNSA. CDR3 in DNA: TGTGCCAGCAGCCTCCCCGGGACTAGACTCAATGAGCAGTTCTTC. This sequence encodes CASSLPGTRLNEQFF.

This clonotype has a handful of counts. V is TRBV12-3 or TRBV12-4 and J is TRBJ1-1; no firm D call. There are 14 residues in the CDR3. V lost 0 bases and J lost 4, with 9 bases in between. This CDR3 is CASSLAEGSTEAFF. CDR3 coding DNA: TGTGCCAGCAGTTTAGCGGAAGGGAGCACTGAAGCTTTCTTT.

The chain carries TRBV3-1 and TRBJ1-2, with D unresolved. The germline gives CDR1 LGHDT, CDR2 YNNKEL (reference sequence). Trimming stripped 1 base from V and 4 bases from J, with 7 bases between. CDR3 size: 13 residues. The CDR3 here is CASSQAGSYGYTF. Written as DNA, the CDR3 is TGTGCCAGCAGCCAAGCCGGGAGCTATGGCTACACCTTC.

This chain links TRBV5-6 with TRBJ2-7, with 11 positions matching TRBD2. The ends lost 4 bases at V and 2 bases at J; junction bases unmatched: 5. This CDR3 has 15 amino acids. CDR1 SGHDT and CDR2 YYEEEE come from the germline V gene. The CDR3 nucleotides read TGTGCCAGCAGCCGCACTAGCGGGAGCACCTACGAGCAGTACTTC. Protein product: CASSRTSGSTYEQYF.

V and J are TRBV5-1 and TRBJ2-3; D possibly corresponds to TRBD2 (5 bases). V shed 1 base and J shed 5 bases, with 8 bases lying between them. The CDR3 spans 13 residues. Germline V gene sequence: CDR1 SGHRS, CDR2 YFSETQ. The DNA of the CDR3 is TGCGCCAGCAGCTTGAGCCGGGGAGATACGCAGTATTTT. Amino acids: CASSLSRGDTQYF.

The V gene is TRBV5-1, the J gene TRBJ1-1; TRBD1 matches at 10 bases. The CDR3 runs to 16 residues. Trimming cost V 4 bases and J 3 bases; bases outside gene matches: 9. Germline lookup yields CDR1 SGHRS and CDR2 YFSETQ. CDR3 in DNA: TGCGCCAGCAGCACTCCGGGACAGGGGACCCACACTGAAGCTTTCTTT. As protein: CASSTPGQGTHTEAFF. Supplemented by reference TRBV5-1 and TRBJ1-1, the full variable domain reads KAGVTQTPRYLIKTRGQQVTLSCSPISGHRSVSWYQQTPGQGLQFLFEYFSETQRNKGNFPGRFSGRQFSNSRSEMNVSTLELGDSALYLCASSTPGQGTHTEAFFGQGTRLTVV.

The chain links TRBV7-8 to TRBJ2-7; D not certain. The CDR3 totals 12 residues. CDR1 is SGHVS and CDR2 is FQNEAQ in the germline V gene. V was cut by 4 bases and J by 6 bases, with 10 bases left in between. CDR3 DNA sequence: TGTGCCAGCAGCTATGGTAGTGCCGAGCAGTACTTC. This sequence encodes CASSYGSAEQYF.

This clonotype showed up just a few times. The gene calls are TRBV30 and TRBJ2-2; D tentatively fits TRBD1 or TRBD2 (6 bases each). CDR1 is GTSNPN, CDR2 SVGIG, per germline (reference sequence). This CDR3 spans 14 amino acids. V shed 3 bases and J shed 6 bases, with 14 bases lying between them. The CDR3 loop reads CAWRGGAYAGELFF. The CDR3 bases are TGTGCCTGGAGGGGGGGCGCGTATGCCGGGGAGCTGTTTTTT.

This sequence joins TRBV5-1 and TRBJ1-6; a possible D gene is TRBD1 (6 bases). V was cut by 9 bases and J by 9 bases, with 22 bases left in between. Germline V lookup: CDR1 SGHRS, CDR2 YFSETQ. The CDR3 loop spans 15 amino acids. CDR3 nucleotide sequence: TGCGCCACCTCTCGGGACAACCTGGGTAGTTCACCCCTCCACTTT. Translating gives CATSRDNLGSSPLHF.

This clonotype has a count of ten or more. The V and J genes are TRBV7-8 and TRBJ2-1; D unresolved. There are 13 residues in the CDR3. The ends were cut back, 2 bases at V and 10 bases at J, with 12 bases in the middle. Germline V CDR1 and CDR2: SGHVS, FQNEAQ. The CDR3 loop reads CASSLRRLPEQFF. The CDR3 bases are TGTGCCAGCAGCTTAAGGCGACTGCCAGAGCAGTTCTTC.

This chain uses TRBV7-8 with TRBJ2-3; 11 bases are a match to TRBD2. The CDR3 extends over 20 amino acids. V gave up 3 bases and J gave up 2 bases; unmatched junction bases: 16. From germline, CDR1 is SGHVS and CDR2 FQNEAQ. The CDR3 protein is CASSFAGSGRALNITDTQYF. The CDR3 coding sequence is TGTGCCAGCAGCTTCGCGGGTAGCGGGAGGGCGCTTAACATCACAGATACGCAGTATTTT. Full variable domain (outside the CDR3, taken from reference TRBV7-8 and TRBJ2-3): GAGVSQSPRYKVAKRGQDVALRCDPISGHVSLFWYQQALGQGPEFLTYFQNEAQLDKSGLPSDRFFAERPEGSVSTLKIQRTQQEDSAVYLCASSFAGSGRALNITDTQYFGPGTRLTVL.

This clonotype was counted at least ten times. This rearrangement joins TRBV6-5 to TRBJ1-2, with 9 bases lining up with TRBD1. V was pared by 4 bases and J by 8 bases, with 5 bases of the junction left unmatched. Per the germline V gene, CDR1 is MNHEY and CDR2 is SVGAGI. The CDR3 spans 13 residues. Here the CDR3 DNA reads TGTGCCAGCAGTTTACAGGGGGCGAGGGGCTACACCTTC. It is translated as CASSLQGARGYTF.

J is TRBJ2-5 and V is TRBV7-9; unclear D gene. Trimming left V 2 bases short and J 1 base short, with 11 bases between. There are 15 residues in the CDR3. Germline loops: CDR1 SEHNR, CDR2 FQNEAQ (reference sequence). CDR3 coding DNA: TGTGCCAGCAGCTTATGGCAGAACTTCCAAGAGACCCAGTACTTC. It codes for CASSLWQNFQETQYF.

As to this clonotype: This may be a read error, as it is one base from a much larger clone. The genes are TRBV5-1 and TRBJ2-1; D not resolved. From germline, CDR1 is SGHRS and CDR2 YFSETQ. The CDR3 consists of 13 residues. The CDR3 spells CASSFDWNNEKFF. DNA of the CDR3: TGCGCCAGCAGCTTCGACTGGAACAATGAGAAGTTCTTC.

The CDR3 here is CASSYPGQGGNQPQHF. CDR3 coding DNA: TGTGCCAGCAGTTACCCGGGACAGGGGGGGAATCAGCCCCAGCATTTT. The gene calls are TRBV6-6 and TRBJ1-5; 11 bases align to TRBD1. This CDR3 has 16 residues. Germline trimming cut 2 bases from V and 4 bases from J; bases unmatched to any gene: 4. Germline V gene lookup returns CDR1 MNHNY and CDR2 SVGAGI (reference sequence).

V usage is TRBV5-4 and J usage is TRBJ2-7; 9 positions match TRBD1. From germline, CDR1 is SGHNT and CDR2 YYREEE (reference sequence). CDR3 length equals 14 residues. J gave up 5 bases and V 5 bases, and 8 bases lay outside the gene matches. The CDR3 reads CASSRQGEWNEQYF. CDR3 coding DNA: TGTGCCAGCAGTCGACAGGGGGAATGGAACGAGCAGTACTTC.